This TCR beta chain was sequenced in a study of cytomegalovirus exposure and HLA in healthy donors. Whole-study findings and limits: Later work associated fewer than 20,000 TCR beta sequences with HLA alleles at 0.05 false discovery rate.

Worth noting for this clone: Its cognate antigen is unknown.

Researchers ran the PCR with 60 Vbeta and 13 Jbeta primers. Profiled with immunoSEQ multiplex PCR; TCRdb holds only in-frame clones, not every one. The table includes some 140,000 clones, approximately 87% detected once. The CDR3 has 17 residues. The V gene lost 0 bases and the J gene lost 0 bases, with 12 bases spanning the gap. CDR1 and CDR2 (germline): LGHNA, YSLEER. The TCR originated in a woman in her twenties or thirties in good health and CMV-seronegative. The material sequenced was PBMCs. The chain combines TRBV4-3 with TRBJ2-1, with D unclear. The CDR3 bases are TGCGCCAGCAGCCAAGATTCGGTGGTTTTCTCCTACAATGAGCAGTTCTTC. This sequence encodes CASSQDSVVFSYNEQFF.